This T cell receptor beta chain was recovered during a study of beta chain features in type 1 diabetes. Notes on the study in general: Insertion counts at VDJ junctions were lower in type 1 diabetes patients, who also showed more deletions there.

The J segment lost 2 bases and the V segment lost 4 bases, leaving 2 bases of the junction unmatched. Germline values: CDR1 KGHSH, CDR2 LQKENI. This CDR3 has 15 amino acids. Expressed TCRB transcripts were sequenced because the isolated RNA had all been reverse transcribed beforehand. This table comes from immunoSEQ multiplex PCR, and its TCRdb copy is limited to in-frame clones, with some not included. The sample contains over 500,000 clones, about 16% of which appear only once. Comment on this clone: What it binds is unknown.

This chain uses TRBV18 with TRBJ1-5; 10 nucleotides match TRBD1. This receptor was obtained from a man aged 18 to 30 in good health. The source material was naive CD4+ T cells from blood. CDR3 nucleotides: TGTGCCAGCTCACAAGGACAGGGGGGCAATCAGCCCCAGCATTTT. Translated, it gives CASSQGQGGNQPQHF.